This T cell receptor (beta chain) was captured by sequencing in a study of blood T cells in healthy people across ages. Using a J-beta primer mix together with a sample-barcoded 5' primer, a second PCR was run for roughly 7 to 12 cycles. TCRdb passed the 5' RACE reads through MiXCR, listing each CDR3 protein once. Of 650,000 to 800,000 distinct CDR3 sequences detected, under 55% appear once; the ten largest clones hold roughly 18%. The source material was blood. The source is a man between 60 and 75 years old in good health.

The CDR3 is CASSLTGQLTDTQYF. The CDR3 DNA follows: TGCGCCAGCAGCTTGACAGGACAGCTAACAGATACGCAGTATTTT. This chain links TRBV5-1 with TRBJ2-3; maybe TRBD1 (6 bases). The V gene lost 1 base and the J gene lost 3 bases, with 12 bases spanning the gap. CDR3 size: 15 residues. Germline V CDR1 and CDR2: SGHRS, YFSETQ.